What follows is one TCR beta chain and its context. Its antigen remains unidentified. Produced via immunoSEQ multiplex PCR; TCRdb's table is partial and in-frame only. The sample contains roughly 70,000 clones, 80% to 90% of which appear only once. The data were taken from a study of T cell responses to AZD1222 COVID-19 vaccine. Broader study findings: Within unmutated variant regions lay the reported targets of nearly half of spike-specific TCRs. Vaccine-associated CD4 TCRs spanned spike, dominant at 160-218 and 743-854. Spike-specific TCR repertoires showed rising breadth and depth after two AZD1222 doses.

Sequencing was performed on peripheral blood, taken on day 0 of AZD1222 vaccination. The source is an adult in good health.

The DNA for the CDR3 is TGTGCCAGCCGACGAACGGCAGTAGATGGCTACACCTTC. Protein sequence: CASRRTAVDGYTF. This sequence joins TRBV11-2 and TRBJ1-2; D unresolved. This CDR3 has 13 residues. Germline V CDR1 and CDR2: SGHAT, FQNNGV. V lost 8 bases and J 6 bases, leaving 16 bases between the germline ends. The full variable domain, completed using reference TRBV11-2 and TRBJ1-2, is EAGVAQSPRYKIIEKRQSVAFWCNPISGHATLYWYQQILGQGPKLLIQFQNNGVVDDSQLPKDRFSAERLKGVDSTLKIQPAKLEDSAVYLCASRRTAVDGYTFGSGTRLTVV.